These T cell receptor beta chains were read from a single sample in a study of T cell responses to AZD1222 COVID-19 vaccine. Libraries were prepared by immunoSEQ multiplex PCR; TCRdb keeps only in-frame clonotypes and omits some of them. The repertoire has 100,000 to 150,000 clones, roughly 89% of them found once; the top ten carry roughly 1%. This material consisted of peripheral blood, taken 28 days after the second AZD1222 dose. All receptors come from an adult who received the AZD1222 COVID-19 vaccine. The CDR3 runs from the conserved cysteine through the conserved F or W. The order of the fields is D gene, J gene, clone size, V gene, CDR3 protein, CDR3 DNA. The D gene is left open where the match is weak. Some rows have no size entry. The others give once, few or many, or a class for an expanded clone.

d_gene: TRBD1
j_gene: TRBJ1-5
abundance: NA
v_gene: TRBV3-1/TRBV3-2
CDR3aa: CASSSSRSGGQGQPQHF
CDR3nt: TGTGCCAGCAGCTCGAGCCGATCGGGGGGACAGGGGCAGCCCCAGCATTTT

d_gene: NA
j_gene: TRBJ2-3
abundance: NA
v_gene: TRBV20-1
CDR3aa: CSASYYTDTQYF
CDR3nt: TGCAGTGCTAGTTATTACACAGATACGCAGTATTTT

d_gene: NA
j_gene: TRBJ1-2
abundance: NA
v_gene: TRBV7-2
CDR3aa: CASSLGGGGGYGYTF
CDR3nt: TGTGCCAGCAGCTTAGGAGGGGGAGGCGGCTATGGCTACACCTTC

d_gene: NA
j_gene: TRBJ2-2
abundance: NA
v_gene: TRBV4-3
CDR3aa: CASSQESGIGGELFF
CDR3nt: TGCGCCAGCAGCCAAGAAAGTGGGATAGGCGGGGAGCTGTTTTTT

d_gene: NA
j_gene: TRBJ1-2
abundance: NA
v_gene: TRBV5-6
CDR3aa: CASSHGRRSGYTF
CDR3nt: TGTGCCAGCAGCCACGGGCGGAGGAGCGGCTACACCTTC

d_gene: TRBD1
j_gene: TRBJ1-5
abundance: NA
v_gene: TRBV19
CDR3aa: CASSSPGDSLNQPQHF
CDR3nt: TGTGCCAGTAGTAGCCCTGGGGACAGCCTCAATCAGCCCCAGCATTTT

d_gene: NA
j_gene: TRBJ2-3
abundance: once
v_gene: TRBV11-2
CDR3aa: CASSFSGQITDTQYF
CDR3nt: TGTGCCAGCAGCTTCTCGGGACAAATCACAGATACGCAGTATTTT

d_gene: NA
j_gene: TRBJ1-6
abundance: NA
v_gene: TRBV2
CDR3aa: CASSDFGRDNSPLHF
CDR3nt: TGTGCCAGCAGTGACTTCGGCCGAGATAATTCACCCCTCCACTTT

d_gene: NA
j_gene: TRBJ2-5
abundance: NA
v_gene: TRBV27
CDR3aa: CASSSEPGTALQETQYF
CDR3nt: TGTGCCAGCAGTTCCGAACCTGGGACTGCCCTCCAAGAGACCCAGTACTTC

d_gene: NA
j_gene: TRBJ2-7
abundance: NA
v_gene: TRBV13
CDR3aa: CALGRAGYEQYF
CDR3nt: TGTGCCCTAGGCAGGGCAGGGTACGAGCAGTACTTC

d_gene: NA
j_gene: TRBJ2-5
abundance: NA
v_gene: TRBV12-3/TRBV12-4
CDR3aa: CASKGQETQYF
CDR3nt: TGTGCCAGTAAGGGTCAAGAGACCCAGTACTTC

d_gene: TRBD2
j_gene: TRBJ2-1
abundance: NA
v_gene: TRBV3-1/TRBV3-2
CDR3aa: CASSLSGRGYNEQFF
CDR3nt: TGTGCCAGCAGCCTAAGCGGGAGGGGATACAATGAGCAGTTCTTC

d_gene: NA
j_gene: TRBJ2-6
abundance: NA
v_gene: TRBV5-5
CDR3aa: CASSLVRTSGANVLTF
CDR3nt: TGTGCCAGCAGCTTGGTTCGGACCTCTGGGGCCAACGTCCTGACTTTC

d_gene: NA
j_gene: TRBJ1-5
abundance: NA
v_gene: TRBV7-9
CDR3aa: CASSLLGEQPQHF
CDR3nt: TGTGCCAGCAGCTTATTGGGTGAGCAGCCCCAGCATTTT

d_gene: NA
j_gene: TRBJ2-5
abundance: NA
v_gene: TRBV19
CDR3aa: CASSLGVGQGTQYF
CDR3nt: TGTGCCAGTAGTTTGGGCGTCGGACAAGGGACCCAGTACTTC

d_gene: NA
j_gene: TRBJ1-3
abundance: NA
v_gene: TRBV30
CDR3aa: CAWRETGGNTIYF
CDR3nt: TGTGCCTGGAGGGAAACTGGGGGAAACACCATATATTTT

d_gene: NA
j_gene: TRBJ1-1
abundance: NA
v_gene: TRBV14
CDR3aa: CASSPRTVGTEAFF
CDR3nt: TGTGCCAGCAGCCCCCGGACGGTTGGCACTGAAGCTTTCTTT

d_gene: NA
j_gene: TRBJ1-2
abundance: once
v_gene: TRBV7-9
CDR3aa: CASSLGTASLGYTF
CDR3nt: TGTGCCAGCAGCTTGGGCACCGCCTCCCTTGGCTACACCTTC

d_gene: TRBD1
j_gene: TRBJ2-3
abundance: NA
v_gene: TRBV18
CDR3aa: CASSPEGASTDTQYF
CDR3nt: TGTGCCAGCTCACCAGAGGGGGCTAGCACAGATACGCAGTATTTT

d_gene: TRBD2
j_gene: TRBJ2-7
abundance: NA
v_gene: TRBV9
CDR3aa: CASSVGLAGAGEQYF
CDR3nt: TGTGCCAGCAGCGTAGGTCTAGCGGGAGCGGGGGAGCAGTACTTC

d_gene: NA
j_gene: TRBJ1-4
abundance: NA
v_gene: TRBV11-2
CDR3aa: CASSLSGVAANEKLFF
CDR3nt: TGTGCCAGCAGCTTATCTGGGGTGGCAGCTAATGAAAAACTGTTTTTT

d_gene: NA
j_gene: TRBJ1-1
abundance: NA
v_gene: TRBV9
CDR3aa: CASSVGPPGLEAFF
CDR3nt: TGTGCCAGCAGCGTAGGGCCCCCAGGGCTCGAAGCTTTCTTT

d_gene: TRBD2
j_gene: TRBJ2-3
abundance: NA
v_gene: TRBV9
CDR3aa: CASSVDSGRASTDTQYF
CDR3nt: TGTGCCAGCAGCGTGGATAGCGGGAGGGCTAGCACAGATACGCAGTATTTT

d_gene: NA
j_gene: TRBJ1-4
abundance: NA
v_gene: TRBV14
CDR3aa: CASSQDLGDSNEKLFF
CDR3nt: TGTGCCAGCAGCCAAGATTTAGGCGACAGCAATGAAAAACTGTTTTTT

d_gene: NA
j_gene: TRBJ1-2
abundance: NA
v_gene: TRBV11-2
CDR3aa: CASSPDSSYGYTF
CDR3nt: TGTGCCAGCAGTCCAGACAGCAGCTATGGCTACACCTTC

d_gene: TRBD2
j_gene: TRBJ2-2
abundance: NA
v_gene: TRBV5-4
CDR3aa: CASSLEAGVPGELFF
CDR3nt: TGTGCCAGCAGCTTGGAAGCGGGAGTGCCCGGGGAGCTGTTTTTT

d_gene: TRBD1
j_gene: TRBJ2-1
abundance: NA
v_gene: TRBV24-1
CDR3aa: CATSGDRGARSEQFF
CDR3nt: TGTGCCACCAGTGGAGACAGGGGGGCAAGGAGTGAGCAGTTCTTC

d_gene: TRBD1
j_gene: TRBJ1-1
abundance: once
v_gene: TRBV10-3
CDR3aa: CAISEGTGLGAFF
CDR3nt: TGTGCCATCAGTGAGGGGACAGGGCTAGGAGCTTTCTTT

d_gene: NA
j_gene: TRBJ2-4
abundance: NA
v_gene: TRBV25-1
CDR3aa: CASSVGTALAKNIQYF
CDR3nt: TGTGCCAGCAGTGTCGGGACTGCCCTAGCCAAAAACATTCAGTACTTC

d_gene: NA
j_gene: TRBJ1-5
abundance: NA
v_gene: TRBV14
CDR3aa: CASSQGVHQPQHF
CDR3nt: TGTGCCAGCAGCCAAGGGGTTCATCAGCCCCAGCATTTT

d_gene: NA
j_gene: TRBJ2-1
abundance: NA
v_gene: TRBV6-6
CDR3aa: CASSPPENNEQFF
CDR3nt: TGTGCCAGCAGTCCCCCAGAAAATAATGAGCAGTTCTTC

d_gene: NA
j_gene: TRBJ1-5
abundance: NA
v_gene: TRBV6-5
CDR3aa: CASSLLGSNQPQHF
CDR3nt: TGTGCCAGCAGTCTACTAGGCAGCAATCAGCCCCAGCATTTT

d_gene: NA
j_gene: TRBJ1-6
abundance: few
v_gene: TRBV6-6
CDR3aa: CASSYSPTSGSPLHF
CDR3nt: TGTGCCAGCAGTTACTCCCCAACCTCGGGCTCACCCCTCCACTTT

d_gene: TRBD1
j_gene: TRBJ1-2
abundance: NA
v_gene: TRBV30
CDR3aa: CAWSPGQDYGYTF
CDR3nt: TGTGCCTGGAGTCCGGGACAGGACTATGGCTACACCTTC

d_gene: NA
j_gene: TRBJ1-2
abundance: NA
v_gene: TRBV20-1
CDR3aa: CSASDPTLSSYGYTF
CDR3nt: TGCAGTGCTAGTGACCCGACACTTAGCTCCTATGGCTACACCTTC

d_gene: NA
j_gene: TRBJ1-6
abundance: NA
v_gene: TRBV23-1
CDR3aa: CASSQYSPGGRVLNSPLHF
CDR3nt: TGCGCCAGCAGTCAATATTCCCCGGGGGGAAGAGTATTGAATTCACCCCTCCACTTT

d_gene: NA
j_gene: TRBJ1-1
abundance: NA
v_gene: TRBV11-2
CDR3aa: CASSLGGSRWTEAFF
CDR3nt: TGTGCCAGCAGCTTGGGGGGCAGCCGTTGGACTGAAGCTTTCTTT

d_gene: NA
j_gene: TRBJ1-5
abundance: few
v_gene: TRBV3-1/TRBV3-2
CDR3aa: CASSQDAQVNQPQHF
CDR3nt: TGTGCCAGCAGCCAAGATGCACAGGTTAATCAGCCCCAGCATTTT

d_gene: TRBD2
j_gene: TRBJ2-3
abundance: NA
v_gene: TRBV6-6
CDR3aa: CASSSASSGGTDTQYF
CDR3nt: TGTGCCAGCAGCTCCGCCTCTAGCGGGGGCACAGATACGCAGTATTTT

d_gene: NA
j_gene: TRBJ1-5
abundance: NA
v_gene: TRBV3-1/TRBV3-2
CDR3aa: CASSQNSGDAQPQHF
CDR3nt: TGTGCCAGCAGCCAAAACTCAGGGGATGCTCAGCCCCAGCATTTT

d_gene: TRBD1
j_gene: TRBJ2-7
abundance: NA
v_gene: TRBV6-5
CDR3aa: CASRSGTGVREQYF
CDR3nt: TGTGCCAGCCGATCCGGGACAGGGGTTCGGGAGCAGTACTTC

d_gene: NA
j_gene: TRBJ1-1
abundance: NA
v_gene: TRBV11-1
CDR3aa: CASRKAGDWSEAFF
CDR3nt: TGTGCCAGCAGGAAAGCAGGGGATTGGTCTGAAGCTTTCTTT

d_gene: TRBD1
j_gene: TRBJ1-4
abundance: NA
v_gene: TRBV10-3
CDR3aa: CAISDGDPTRGGNEKLFF
CDR3nt: TGTGCCATCAGTGACGGGGACCCGACCCGAGGGGGCAATGAAAAACTGTTTTTT

d_gene: NA
j_gene: TRBJ1-5
abundance: few
v_gene: TRBV2
CDR3aa: CASSAEDQPQHF
CDR3nt: TGTGCCAGCAGTGCTGAAGATCAGCCCCAGCATTTT

d_gene: NA
j_gene: TRBJ2-4
abundance: NA
v_gene: TRBV3-1/TRBV3-2
CDR3aa: CASSRHAENIQYF
CDR3nt: TGTGCCAGCAGCCGGCACGCCGAAAACATTCAGTACTTC

d_gene: NA
j_gene: TRBJ2-5
abundance: few
v_gene: TRBV10-3
CDR3aa: CAISDLGGGRETQYF
CDR3nt: TGTGCCATCAGTGATTTGGGAGGCGGACGAGAGACCCAGTACTTC

d_gene: NA
j_gene: TRBJ1-4
abundance: NA
v_gene: TRBV9
CDR3aa: CASSVRAGENEKLFF
CDR3nt: TGTGCCAGCAGCGTAAGGGCGGGAGAAAATGAAAAACTGTTTTTT

d_gene: TRBD1
j_gene: TRBJ2-5
abundance: NA
v_gene: TRBV24-1
CDR3aa: CATSDPGQGFRETQYF
CDR3nt: TGTGCCACCAGTGATCCCGGACAGGGTTTTCGAGAGACCCAGTACTTC

d_gene: NA
j_gene: TRBJ1-1
abundance: few
v_gene: TRBV5-1
CDR3aa: CASSETLNTEAFF
CDR3nt: TGCGCCAGCAGCGAAACACTTAACACTGAAGCTTTCTTT

d_gene: TRBD1
j_gene: TRBJ2-2
abundance: NA
v_gene: TRBV5-1
CDR3aa: CASSSGQGLYPGELFF
CDR3nt: TGCGCCAGCAGCTCAGGACAGGGGCTATACCCCGGGGAGCTGTTTTTT

d_gene: TRBD1
j_gene: TRBJ1-1
abundance: NA
v_gene: TRBV7-8
CDR3aa: CASSPSQGTEAFF
CDR3nt: TGTGCCAGCAGCCCATCACAGGGGACTGAAGCTTTCTTT

d_gene: NA
j_gene: TRBJ1-6
abundance: NA
v_gene: TRBV9
CDR3aa: CASSVGGDNSPLHF
CDR3nt: TGTGCCAGCAGCGTAGGGGGAGATAATTCACCCCTCCACTTT

d_gene: TRBD1
j_gene: TRBJ1-5
abundance: NA
v_gene: TRBV7-2
CDR3aa: CASSPRQGQPQHF
CDR3nt: TGTGCCAGCAGCCCTCGACAGGGTCAGCCCCAGCATTTT

d_gene: TRBD1
j_gene: TRBJ1-5
abundance: NA
v_gene: TRBV6-5
CDR3aa: CASSPWTGEAQHF
CDR3nt: TGTGCCAGCAGTCCCTGGACAGGGGAGGCCCAGCATTTT

d_gene: NA
j_gene: TRBJ1-4
abundance: NA
v_gene: TRBV28
CDR3aa: CASSPRRPGRTNEKLFF
CDR3nt: TGTGCCAGCAGCCCCCGACGACCGGGACGGACTAATGAAAAACTGTTTTTT

d_gene: NA
j_gene: TRBJ2-1
abundance: NA
v_gene: TRBV3-1/TRBV3-2
CDR3aa: CASSQDWGSSYNEQFF
CDR3nt: TGTGCCAGCAGCCAAGATTGGGGGAGCTCCTACAATGAGCAGTTCTTC

d_gene: TRBD2
j_gene: TRBJ2-7
abundance: NA
v_gene: TRBV18
CDR3aa: CASSPLAGVRSYEQYF
CDR3nt: TGTGCCAGCTCCCCACTAGCGGGGGTCAGATCCTACGAGCAGTACTTC

d_gene: TRBD1
j_gene: TRBJ1-4
abundance: NA
v_gene: TRBV6-5
CDR3aa: CASNNRGREKLFF
CDR3nt: TGTGCCAGCAATAACAGGGGGCGTGAAAAACTGTTTTTT

d_gene: NA
j_gene: TRBJ1-1
abundance: NA
v_gene: TRBV29-1
CDR3aa: CSVDVTEAFF
CDR3nt: TGCAGCGTTGATGTCACTGAAGCTTTCTTT

d_gene: NA
j_gene: TRBJ2-1
abundance: NA
v_gene: TRBV7-9
CDR3aa: CASSSDEQFF
CDR3nt: TGTGCCAGCAGCTCGGATGAGCAGTTCTTC